The T cell receptor beta chain under discussion was sequenced for a study of regulatory T cells in long-lasting Graves disease. The germline CDR1 and CDR2 sequences are SGHNT and YENEEA. With 1 base removed from V and 4 bases from J, the gap between germline ends came to 11 bases. The CDR3 totals 15 residues. Arm-PCR with iRepertoire HTBI primers amplified the CDR3 regions for these TCR beta libraries. TCRdb independently ran MiXCR on the multiplex PCR reads; one entry per CDR3 protein. This table holds roughly 420,000 distinct CDR3 sequences, about 17% found once. Time point of the sample: newly diagnosed GD, antithyroid drugs for less than 3 months. The TCR library was made from RNA extracted from PBMCs. This clonotype was seen ten or more times. This sample also appeared in a second study, on T cells in Graves' hyperthyroidism and ophthalmopathy. Per that study: Calling Graves' hyperthyroidism stable meant ophthalmopathy did not progress within 18 months. Patients showing uncontrolled infection, other autoimmune disease, pregnancy or lactation were ineligible.

The V gene is TRBV11-3, the J gene TRBJ2-1; D possibly corresponds to TRBD2 (6 bases). This receptor was identified in a woman in her 30s with Graves disease. The sample consisted of peripheral blood mononuclear cells (PBMCs), taken at new diagnosis, from a patient treated with antithyroid drugs. CDR3 sequence (DNA): TGTGCCAGCAGCTTAGCGGGAGAGCTATACAATGAGCAGTTCTTC. Protein product: CASSLAGELYNEQFF.